A single sample gave rise to the 32 T cell receptor beta chains below, sequenced in a study of blood T cells in healthy people across ages. A second PCR, run for roughly 7 to 11 cycles, used a sample-barcoded 5' primer plus a J-beta primer mix. TCRdb independently ran MiXCR on the 5' RACE reads; one entry per CDR3 protein. The table has over a million distinct CDR3 sequences, 59% seen once. The sequencing input was blood. The receptors were sampled from a man in his late teens or twenties in good health.

The chain combines TRBV24-1 with TRBJ2-1, with 11 bases lining up with TRBD2. The CDR3 sequence is 15 residues long. V was clipped by 5 bases and J by 8 bases; unmatched bases: 7. Per the germline V gene, CDR1 is KGHDR and CDR2 is SFDVKD. The CDR3 spells CATSGGTSGLYEQFF. The CDR3 DNA reads TGTGCCACCAGTGGTGGGACTAGCGGTCTCTATGAGCAGTTCTTC.

This clonotype was seen repeatedly, ten times or more. V usage is TRBV6-4 and J usage is TRBJ2-7; D ambiguous. Germline V lookup: CDR1 MRHNA, CDR2 SNTAGT. The CDR3 has 13 amino acids. V lost 5 bases and J lost 5, with 13 bases in between. Here the CDR3 reads CASSRGPENEQYF. The CDR3 region has the DNA TGTGCCAGCAGTCGTGGCCCGGAGAACGAGCAGTACTTC.

The sample holds one count of this clonotype. The chain combines TRBV27 with TRBJ2-1; 10 bases agree with TRBD1. CDR1 MNHEY and CDR2 SMNVEV come from the germline V gene (reference sequence). Losses at the gene ends were 3 bases for V and 6 bases for J; bases not matched to a gene: 5. This CDR3 has 15 amino acids. The CDR3 sequence is CASSFRQGASNEQFF. The CDR3 DNA is TGTGCCAGCAGTTTTCGACAGGGGGCTAGCAATGAGCAGTTCTTC.

A few counts support this clonotype. The chain uses TRBV12-3 or TRBV12-4 and TRBJ2-7; no firm D call. Trimming took off 3 bases at V and 5 bases at J, with 5 bases between the two ends. This CDR3 is 11 amino acids long. The DNA for the CDR3 is TGTGCCAGCAGTTTTATGAACGAGCAGTACTTC. Residues: CASSFMNEQYF.

V and J are TRBV11-2 and TRBJ1-1, with D perhaps matching TRBD1 (6 bases). V was trimmed by 1 base and J by 8 bases, leaving 14 bases between them. The CDR3 has 14 amino acids. CDR1 is SGHAT, CDR2 FQNNGV, per germline. Here the CDR3 reads CASSLGAGGGEAFF. The CDR3 DNA sequence: TGTGCCAGCAGCTTAGGCGCTGGGGGCGGAGAAGCTTTCTTT. The whole variable domain, remainder taken from reference TRBV11-2 and TRBJ1-1, is EAGVAQSPRYKIIEKRQSVAFWCNPISGHATLYWYQQILGQGPKLLIQFQNNGVVDDSQLPKDRFSAERLKGVDSTLKIQPAKLEDSAVYLCASSLGAGGGEAFFGQGTRLTVV.

This clonotype has just one count. The chain carries TRBV29-1 and TRBJ1-2; 8 bases are shared with TRBD1. The CDR3 is 12 residues long. Germline V gene sequence: CDR1 SQVTM, CDR2 ANQGSEA. With V trimmed by 6 bases and J by 3 bases, 3 bases remained unmatched. The CDR3 nucleotides read TGCAGCGTCCGACAGGGGTACTATGGCTACACCTTC. This codes for CSVRQGYYGYTF. Complete variable domain (other parts from reference TRBV29-1 and TRBJ1-2): SAVISQKPSRDICQRGTSLTIQCQVDSQVTMMFWYRQQPGQSLTLIATANQGSEATYESGFVIDKFPISRPNLTFSTLTVSNMSPEDSSIYLCSVRQGYYGYTFGSGTRLTVV.

This clonotype was seen only a few times. The chain links TRBV4-1 to TRBJ2-5; D not certain. The CDR3 sequence is 14 residues long. Germline CDR1 MGHRA, CDR2 YSYEKL. Trimming removed 1 base from V and 5 bases from J, with 11 bases in between. DNA for the CDR3: TGCGCCAGCAGCCAAGTTCCAGCCCAGGAGACCCAGTACTTC. Protein product: CASSQVPAQETQYF.

This rearrangement joins TRBV10-1 to TRBJ2-5; D unresolved. CDR3 length: 13 amino acids. CDR1 and CDR2 (germline): WNHNN, SYGVQD (reference sequence). Deletions cut 3 bases from V and 2 bases from J, with 7 bases between. CDR3 sequence reads: CASSDQIQETQYF. The CDR3 DNA reads as TGCGCCAGCAGTGACCAGATACAAGAGACCCAGTACTTC.

This clonotype was observed a few times. The V and J genes are TRBV12-3 or TRBV12-4 and TRBJ2-4, with TRBD1 as a possible D gene (6 bases). The tail of the sequence fits TRBJ2-7 better, so the J call may be wrong. The CDR3 contains 15 residues. The chain's CDR3 is CASSFSVDSLYEQYF. The CDR3 DNA sequence: TGTGCCAGCAGTTTCTCGGTGGACAGCCTCTACGAGCAGTACTTC.

The J gene is TRBJ2-3, the V gene TRBV7-2; D may be TRBD1 (6 bases). The ends were cut back, 1 base at V and 1 base at J, with 12 bases in the middle. CDR1 and CDR2 (germline): SGHTA, FQGNSA. CDR3 length equals 16 residues. CDR3 region: CASSLVARGGTDTQYF. In DNA form, the CDR3 reads TGTGCCAGCAGCTTAGTCGCCAGGGGAGGCACAGATACGCAGTATTTT.

The chain uses TRBV4-2 and TRBJ2-4, with TRBD1 matching over 8 bases. The DNA matches TRBJ2-7 better at its end, which makes the J call doubtful. The CDR3 contains 13 residues. Looked up from germline, CDR1 is LGHNA and CDR2 is YNFKEQ. The CDR3 coding sequence is TGTGCCAGCAAGGGGACAGGAGAAAACGAGCAGTACTTC. As protein: CASKGTGENEQYF.

This clonotype has just a few counts. This chain links TRBV2 with TRBJ2-1, with D uncertain. This CDR3 is 15 amino acids long. Trimming left V 6 bases short and J 5 bases short, with 17 bases between. The germline V gene has CDR1 SNHLY and CDR2 FYNNEI. CDR3 loop: CASRPDSNPDNEQFF. Written as DNA, the CDR3 is TGTGCCAGCAGACCAGACTCCAACCCCGACAATGAGCAGTTCTTC.

The chain couples TRBV6-6 to TRBJ2-1; D is ambiguous. Trimming removed 6 bases at V and 4 bases at J, with 10 bases between. Germline CDR1 and CDR2: MNHNY and SVGAGI (reference sequence). There are 13 residues in the CDR3. The CDR3 loop is CASRPLGYNEQFF. Here the CDR3 DNA reads TGTGCCAGCAGACCTCTAGGGTACAATGAGCAGTTCTTC.

Only a few counts were recorded for this clonotype. J is TRBJ2-4 and V is TRBV29-1; tentative D call: TRBD2 (5 bases). The DNA end is a closer match to TRBJ2-7, so the J assignment may be wrong. This CDR3 is 14 amino acids long. Germline CDR1 SQVTM, CDR2 ANQGSEA. CDR3 DNA sequence: TGCAGCGTTGAATCCAGAGCGGACTCCTACGAGCAGTACTTC. Protein: CSVESRADSYEQYF.

This clonotype was seen a handful of times. The V call is TRBV7-8, the J call TRBJ1-2; 11 bases align to TRBD1. Germline V lookup: CDR1 SGHVS, CDR2 FQNEAQ. The CDR3 has 16 residues. V dropped 3 bases and J dropped 5; count of bases not matched to a gene: 8. CDR3: CASSFQPGQGGYGYTF. The CDR3, as DNA: TGTGCCAGCAGCTTCCAACCGGGACAGGGGGGGTATGGCTACACCTTC.

The rearrangement uses TRBV29-1 and TRBJ1-1; TRBD1 might be the D (6 bases). Trimming stripped 7 bases from V and 0 bases from J, with 12 bases between. The CDR3 is made up of 13 amino acids. Germline V lookup: CDR1 SQVTM, CDR2 ANQGSEA. CDR3 region: CSAGTSLNTEAFF. For the CDR3, the DNA is TGCAGCGCCGGGACATCATTGAACACTGAAGCTTTCTTT.

CDR3 protein: CASSGEGTVDEQFF. The DNA for the CDR3 is TGTGCCAGCAGCGGAGAGGGCACCGTGGATGAGCAGTTCTTC. The chain combines TRBV7-9 with TRBJ2-1; D may be TRBD2 (5 bases). CDR1 and CDR2 (germline): SEHNR, FQNEAQ (reference sequence). This CDR3 is 14 amino acids long. Between the trimmed V and J ends, which lost 5 bases and 8 bases, there was a span of 16 bases.

The rearrangement joins TRBV29-1 to TRBJ1-1; weak D call: TRBD1 (5 bases). The germline V and J ends were trimmed by 7 bases and 0 bases, with 12 bases remaining between them. The CDR3 is made up of 13 amino acids. From germline, CDR1 is SQVTM and CDR2 ANQGSEA. CDR3 coding DNA: TGCAGCGGAAAGGGACCGATGAACACTGAAGCTTTCTTT. It yields the protein CSGKGPMNTEAFF.

The chain's CDR3 is CASSQGDTYNEQFF. The DNA for the CDR3 is TGCGCCAGCAGCCAGGGGGATACCTACAATGAGCAGTTCTTC. The chain is built from TRBV5-1 and TRBJ2-1; 7 nucleotides match TRBD1. The V and J ends lost 4 bases and 2 bases, in that order; junction bases with no gene match: 3. This CDR3 has 14 amino acids. Germline CDR1 is SGHRS and CDR2 is YFSETQ. Drawing the rest from reference TRBV5-1 and TRBJ2-1, the complete variable domain is KAGVTQTPRYLIKTRGQQVTLSCSPISGHRSVSWYQQTPGQGLQFLFEYFSETQRNKGNFPGRFSGRQFSNSRSEMNVSTLELGDSALYLCASSQGDTYNEQFFGPGTRLTVL.

CDR3 nucleotides: TGTGCCAGCAGCTTGGATAGGGGGCCGGAAAAACTGTTTTTT. It is translated as CASSLDRGPEKLFF. The chain uses TRBV5-6 and TRBJ1-4; 7 nucleotides align to TRBD1. This CDR3 is built from 14 residues. CDR1 and CDR2 from the germline V gene are SGHDT and YYEEEE. V was pared by 0 bases and J by 8 bases, with 4 bases of the junction left unmatched.

The chain carries TRBV3-1 and TRBJ1-1, with 8 bases fitting TRBD1. The junction had 19 bases not matched to a gene; V was cut back by 5 bases and J by 11 bases. The V gene's germline CDR1 is LGHDT and CDR2 YNNKEL (reference sequence). CDR3 length equals 16 residues. The CDR3 protein is CASSNTTGAITTGAFF. In DNA, the CDR3 is TGTGCCAGCAGCAATACGACAGGGGCTATCACAACCGGGGCTTTCTTT. Supplemented by reference TRBV3-1 and TRBJ1-1, the full variable domain reads DTAVSQTPKYLVTQMGNDKSIKCEQNLGHDTMYWYKQDSKKFLKIMFSYNNKELIINETVPNRFSPKSPDKAHLNLHINSLELGDSAVYFCASSNTTGAITTGAFFGQGTRLTVV.

The rearrangement links TRBV2 to TRBJ2-5; D is ambiguous. V was shortened by 6 bases and J by 9 bases, with 8 bases between the two germline ends. CDR1 is SNHLY, CDR2 FYNNEI, per germline. The CDR3 is made up of 10 amino acids. CDR3: CASRTGSQYF. DNA of the CDR3: TGTGCCAGCAGGACCGGCTCCCAGTACTTC.

V usage is TRBV7-2 and J usage is TRBJ2-5; D not resolved. Near its end, the DNA agrees better with TRBJ2-7, so the J call may be wrong. The CDR3 sequence is 14 residues long. Germline lookup yields CDR1 SGHTA and CDR2 FQGNSA. CDR3 bases: TGTGCCAGCAGCCATATCGGTCTTTCGAGCGAGCAGTACTTC. Protein: CASSHIGLSSEQYF.

V gene TRBV9 combines with J gene TRBJ1-3; 7 bases are shared with TRBD1. The V gene's germline CDR1 is SGDLS and CDR2 YYNGEE. This CDR3 region has 15 residues. V lost 0 bases and J lost 4; bases outside the gene matches: 4. The DNA of the CDR3 is TGTGCCAGCAGCGTAGAGGGGGCGCGAGGAAACACCATATATTTT. Its translation: CASSVEGARGNTIYF. The full variable domain, in which reference TRBV9 and TRBJ1-3 provide the parts outside the CDR3, is DSGVTQTPKHLITATGQRVTLRCSPRSGDLSVYWYQQSLDQGLQFLIQYYNGEERAKGNILERFSAQQFPDLHSELNLSSLELGDSALYFCASSVEGARGNTIYFGEGSWLTVV.

The chain employs TRBV21-1 and TRBJ1-6. TRBV21-1 is termed a pseudogene. The CDR3 has 16 residues. The CDR3 is CASSPPPGRGYSPLHF. As DNA, the CDR3 is TGTGCCAGCAGCCCGCCTCCAGGGAGGGGATATTCACCCCTCCACTTT.

This clonotype was seen a handful of times. V gene TRBV27 combines with J gene TRBJ2-2, with 9 bases fitting TRBD1. This CDR3 contains 17 residues. The V and J ends lost 5 bases and 7 bases, in that order; junction bases with no gene match: 14. From germline, CDR1 is MNHEY and CDR2 SMNVEV (reference sequence). CDR3 in amino acids: CASSPEPGTGWIGELFF. In DNA form, the CDR3 reads TGTGCCAGCAGTCCTGAGCCCGGGACAGGGTGGATCGGGGAGCTGTTTTTT.

The chain recombines TRBV20-1 with TRBJ2-1; 8 positions match TRBD2. The germline V gene encodes CDR1 DFQATT and CDR2 SNEGSKA (reference sequence). CDR3 length: 14 amino acids. V lost 6 bases and J lost 7; bases outside the gene matches: 11. In DNA, the CDR3 is TGCAGTGCCCTGTACGGCGGGGGGATAAATGAGCAGTTCTTC. This gives the protein CSALYGGGINEQFF.

The chain is built from TRBV3-1 and TRBJ2-7; 9 bases are shared with TRBD1. The ends lost 4 bases at V and 2 bases at J; junction bases unmatched: 6. The CDR3 is 15 amino acids. Germline V CDR1 and CDR2: LGHDT, YNNKEL (reference sequence). The CDR3 nucleotides are TGTGCCAGCAGCCCAGGACAGGGGCCGGCCTACGAGCAGTACTTC. This translates into CASSPGQGPAYEQYF.

In nucleotides, the CDR3 is TGTGCCAGCAGTGAATCCTTCGACAGCCTCTATGGCTACACCTTC. Residues: CASSESFDSLYGYTF. The chain joins TRBV2 to TRBJ1-2; D might be TRBD1 (5 bases). The V end lost 2 bases, the J end lost 4 bases, and 14 bases lay between the germline ends. CDR3 size: 15 residues. Germline V gene data show CDR1 as SNHLY and CDR2 as FYNNEI.

The V gene is TRBV7-6, the J gene TRBJ1-4; weak D call: TRBD1 (6 bases). The CDR3 has 14 amino acids. Deletions cut 5 bases from V and 7 bases from J, with 14 bases between. The germline V gene has CDR1 SGHVS and CDR2 FNYEAQ. Here the CDR3 DNA reads TGTGCCAGCAGCGTCACAGGGCGGGCTGAAAAACTGTTTTTT. As protein: CASSVTGRAEKLFF.

The sample holds a few counts of this clonotype. The chain links TRBV18 to TRBJ2-5; D is undetermined. Germline V gene data show CDR1 as KGHSH and CDR2 as LQKENI. Trimming removed 6 bases at V and 6 bases at J, with 17 bases between. The CDR3 spans 14 residues. CDR3 protein: CASSNAGSPKTQYF. The CDR3 DNA follows: TGTGCCAGCTCGAACGCCGGGTCCCCAAAGACCCAGTACTTC. Combining the CDR3 with reference TRBV18 and TRBJ2-5 gives the whole variable domain NAGVMQNPRHLVRRRGQEARLRCSPMKGHSHVYWYRQLPEEGLKFMVYLQKENIIDESGMPKERFSAEFPKEGPSILRIQQVVRGDSAAYFCASSNAGSPKTQYFGPGTRLLVL.

The chain employs TRBV7-9 and TRBJ1-5, with 7 bases identical to TRBD1. The CDR3 spans 12 residues. Trimming removed 8 bases from V and 5 bases from J; junction bases left unmatched: 3. CDR1 and CDR2 from the germline V gene are SEHNR and FQNEAQ (reference sequence). The CDR3 loop reads CASGTDYQPQHF. CDR3 bases: TGTGCCAGCGGGACAGATTATCAGCCCCAGCATTTT.